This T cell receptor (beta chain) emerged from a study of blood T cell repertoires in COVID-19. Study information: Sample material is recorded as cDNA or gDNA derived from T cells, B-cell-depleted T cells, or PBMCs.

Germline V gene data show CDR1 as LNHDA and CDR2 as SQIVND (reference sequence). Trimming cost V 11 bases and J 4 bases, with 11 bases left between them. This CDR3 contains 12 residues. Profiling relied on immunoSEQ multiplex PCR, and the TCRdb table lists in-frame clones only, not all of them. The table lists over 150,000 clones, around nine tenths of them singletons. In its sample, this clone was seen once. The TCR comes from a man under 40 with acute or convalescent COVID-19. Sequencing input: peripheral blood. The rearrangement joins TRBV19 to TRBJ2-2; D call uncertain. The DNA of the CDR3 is TGTGCCCTTCAGGCCTTCACCGGGGAGCTGTTTTTT. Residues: CALQAFTGELFF.